This T cell receptor beta chain appears in the sequencing data of a study of neoadjuvant anti-PD-1 for oral cavity cancer. The CDR3 has 15 residues. Between the trimmed V and J ends, which lost 5 bases and 2 bases, there was a span of 10 bases. Germline V gene sequence: CDR1 MNHEY, CDR2 SMNVEV (reference sequence). Data came from immunoSEQ multiplex PCR; TCRdb stores just in-frame clones and leaves some out. The profile shows approximately 13,000 clones, roughly 70% of them singletons. As to time point: after neoadjuvant nivolumab, at surgical resection. Here the sequenced sample was PBMCs, taken after nivolumab (anti-PD-1) treatment. The V call is TRBV27, the J call TRBJ2-6, with D possibly TRBD2 on 6 matching bases. This TCR came from a person aged 35 to 85 with oral cavity squamous cell carcinoma. The CDR3 nucleotides are TGTGCCAGCAGTATTTGGAGGGCTGGGGCCAACGTCCTGACTTTC. Translation gives CASSIWRAGANVLTF.